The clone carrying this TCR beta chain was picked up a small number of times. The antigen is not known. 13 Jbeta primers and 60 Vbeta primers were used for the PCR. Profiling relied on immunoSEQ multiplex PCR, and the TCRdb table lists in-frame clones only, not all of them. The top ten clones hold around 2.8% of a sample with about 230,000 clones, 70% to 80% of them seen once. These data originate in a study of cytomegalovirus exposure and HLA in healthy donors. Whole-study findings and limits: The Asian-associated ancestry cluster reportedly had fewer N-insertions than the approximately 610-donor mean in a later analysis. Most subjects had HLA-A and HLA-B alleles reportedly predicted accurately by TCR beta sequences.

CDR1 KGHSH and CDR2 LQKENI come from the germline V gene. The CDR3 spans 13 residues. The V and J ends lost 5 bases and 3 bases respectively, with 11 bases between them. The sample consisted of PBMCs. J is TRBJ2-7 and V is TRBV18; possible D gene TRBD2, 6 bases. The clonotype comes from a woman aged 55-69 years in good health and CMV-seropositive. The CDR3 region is CASSVGRDYEQYF. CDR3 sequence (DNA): TGTGCCAGCTCAGTCGGGCGGGACTACGAGCAGTACTTC.